These T cell receptor beta chains were read from a single sample in a study of identical twins. TCRdb recomputed calls from the 5' RACE reads with MiXCR, one row per CDR3 protein. This table holds fewer than 450,000 distinct CDR3 sequences, approximately 10% found once. Material for sequencing was naive T cells sorted from blood. Every receptor here comes from a woman between 50 and 59 years old in good health. Each CDR3 is given with its conserved first and last residue. Each record gives: D gene, V gene, clone size, J gene, CDR3 DNA, CDR3 protein. A D gene is named only where the DNA matches it firmly. Expanded clones are given a class, and other clones once, few, many or no size at all.

D gene: .
V gene: TRBV13
clone size: few
J gene: TRBJ2-3
CDR3 DNA: TGTGCCAGCAGCTTATTCATCGGGGGAGGACTCTCCGGTAGCACAGATACGCAGTATTTT
CDR3 protein: CASSLFIGGGLSGSTDTQYF

D gene: .
V gene: TRBV12-3/TRBV12-4
clone size: .
J gene: TRBJ2-3
CDR3 DNA: TGTGCCACCCTCCACGGGAGCACAGATACGCAGTATTTT
CDR3 protein: CATLHGSTDTQYF

D gene: .
V gene: TRBV12-3/TRBV12-4
clone size: few
J gene: TRBJ2-5
CDR3 DNA: TGTGCCAGCAGTTGGGAAGTCGGGACCCAGTACTTC
CDR3 protein: CASSWEVGTQYF

D gene: .
V gene: TRBV3-1
clone size: .
J gene: TRBJ2-1
CDR3 DNA: TGTGCCAGCAGCATCAGACTAGGAGCCCTGAATGAGCAGTTCTTC
CDR3 protein: CASSIRLGALNEQFF

D gene: .
V gene: TRBV7-6
clone size: many
J gene: TRBJ2-5
CDR3 DNA: TGTGCCAGCAGCTTAGTAGCCCTATCTACCCCCCAAGAGACCCAGTACTTC
CDR3 protein: CASSLVALSTPQETQYF

D gene: .
V gene: TRBV5-1
clone size: many
J gene: TRBJ2-2
CDR3 DNA: TGCGCCAGCAGCTCGATAAGGGACTTCGCGAACACCGGGGAGCTGTTTTTT
CDR3 protein: CASSSIRDFANTGELFF

D gene: TRBD2
V gene: TRBV7-6
clone size: few
J gene: TRBJ2-1
CDR3 DNA: TGTGCCAGCAGCTTTTTCCCCGGGACTAGTCCAGTCTTTGAGCAGTTCTTC
CDR3 protein: CASSFFPGTSPVFEQFF

D gene: .
V gene: TRBV12-3/TRBV12-4
clone size: many
J gene: TRBJ2-3
CDR3 DNA: TGTGCCAGCCGGCGAAAGGGCGGGCGCGGGGATACGCAGTATTTT
CDR3 protein: CASRRKGGRGDTQYF

D gene: TRBD2
V gene: TRBV5-1
clone size: few
J gene: TRBJ2-7
CDR3 DNA: TGCGCCAGCAGCTCCACTAGCGGGAGGGTCTTCTACGAGCAGTACTTC
CDR3 protein: CASSSTSGRVFYEQYF

D gene: .
V gene: TRBV29-1
clone size: .
J gene: TRBJ2-1
CDR3 DNA: TGCAGCGTTGCCCGGGACTCCTCCTACAATGAGCAGTTCTTC
CDR3 protein: CSVARDSSYNEQFF

D gene: .
V gene: TRBV29-1
clone size: many
J gene: TRBJ2-1
CDR3 DNA: TGCAGCGTGGCCCGGGACTCCTCCAAATTTGAGCAGTTCTTC
CDR3 protein: CSVARDSSKFEQFF

D gene: .
V gene: TRBV11-2
clone size: few
J gene: TRBJ2-1
CDR3 DNA: TGTGCCAGCAGCTTAGTAGGGGCAAACAATGAGCAGTTCTTC
CDR3 protein: CASSLVGANNEQFF

D gene: .
V gene: TRBV6-1
clone size: few
J gene: TRBJ1-4
CDR3 DNA: TGTGCCAGCAGTGAACCCGTATCCAGCGAGGAAAAACTGTTTTTT
CDR3 protein: CASSEPVSSEEKLFF

D gene: TRBD2
V gene: TRBV14
clone size: .
J gene: TRBJ2-2
CDR3 DNA: TGTGCCAGCAGCCAAGATTCGCGGGAGGGCCGACGTACCGGGGAGCTGTTTTTT
CDR3 protein: CASSQDSREGRRTGELFF

D gene: TRBD2
V gene: TRBV4-2
clone size: few
J gene: TRBJ2-1
CDR3 DNA: TGTGCCAGCAGCCAAACTAGCGGGAGTGCGTACAATGAGCAGTTCTTC
CDR3 protein: CASSQTSGSAYNEQFF

D gene: .
V gene: TRBV27
clone size: .
J gene: TRBJ2-2
CDR3 DNA: TGTGCCAGCAGTTTAGCGGGGTGGAACACCGGGGAGCTGTTTTTT
CDR3 protein: CASSLAGWNTGELFF

D gene: TRBD2
V gene: TRBV28
clone size: .
J gene: TRBJ2-1
CDR3 DNA: TGTGCCAGCAGCCCCACTCGCGGGAGGGCCAGGGGTAATGAGCAGTTCTTC
CDR3 protein: CASSPTRGRARGNEQFF

D gene: .
V gene: TRBV29-1
clone size: few
J gene: TRBJ2-6
CDR3 DNA: TGCAGCGTTAGACAGTCCTCTGGGGCCAACGTCCTGACTTTC
CDR3 protein: CSVRQSSGANVLTF

D gene: .
V gene: TRBV2
clone size: .
J gene: TRBJ1-1
CDR3 DNA: TGTGCCACAGGCCCAGGGACCCTGAACACTGAAGCTTTCTTT
CDR3 protein: CATGPGTLNTEAFF

D gene: .
V gene: TRBV5-1
clone size: few
J gene: TRBJ2-1
CDR3 DNA: TGCGCCAGCCGTCTAATCACTAGCTCTTTACGGAATGAGCAGTTCTTC
CDR3 protein: CASRLITSSLRNEQFF

D gene: TRBD1
V gene: TRBV27
clone size: .
J gene: TRBJ1-6
CDR3 DNA: TGTGCCAGCAGTAACGACAGGGGGCTTAATTCACCCCTCCACTTT
CDR3 protein: CASSNDRGLNSPLHF

D gene: .
V gene: TRBV20-1
clone size: many
J gene: TRBJ2-5
CDR3 DNA: TGCAGTGCTAGAAGGGGAGGTGAGACCCAGTACTTC
CDR3 protein: CSARRGGETQYF

D gene: .
V gene: TRBV6-2/TRBV6-3
clone size: few
J gene: TRBJ2-1
CDR3 DNA: TGTGCCAGCAGTTACCCAAAAACGGGGCCCTATAACGGTGAGCAGTTCTTC
CDR3 protein: CASSYPKTGPYNGEQFF

D gene: .
V gene: TRBV2
clone size: many
J gene: TRBJ1-1
CDR3 DNA: TGTGCCAAACGGGAGGGCAACGAAGCTTTCTTT
CDR3 protein: CAKREGNEAFF

D gene: TRBD2
V gene: TRBV5-1
clone size: many
J gene: TRBJ2-1
CDR3 DNA: TGCGCCAGCAGCCTAGGGACTAGCGGGAGGAGAGAGCAGTTCTTC
CDR3 protein: CASSLGTSGRREQFF

D gene: TRBD1
V gene: TRBV12-3/TRBV12-4
clone size: .
J gene: TRBJ2-7
CDR3 DNA: TGTGCCAGCAGTTTGGGACAGGGCTTTTCCGAGCAGTACTTC
CDR3 protein: CASSLGQGFSEQYF

D gene: .
V gene: TRBV24-1
clone size: many
J gene: TRBJ1-2
CDR3 DNA: TGTGCCACCAGTGATTCTGGGGCCTACTATGGCTACACCTTC
CDR3 protein: CATSDSGAYYGYTF

D gene: TRBD2
V gene: TRBV11-2
clone size: few
J gene: TRBJ2-1
CDR3 DNA: TGTGCCAGCCTTATCCCGGGACTAGTCCATGAGCAGTTCTTC
CDR3 protein: CASLIPGLVHEQFF

D gene: .
V gene: TRBV11-2
clone size: few
J gene: TRBJ2-1
CDR3 DNA: TGTGCCAGCAGCCCAAAGACCGGGACAATGATCCCTGAGCAGTTCTTC
CDR3 protein: CASSPKTGTMIPEQFF

D gene: .
V gene: TRBV4-1
clone size: few
J gene: TRBJ2-3
CDR3 DNA: TGCGCCAGCAGCCGGAGAGATTTCGACACAGATACGCAGTATTTT
CDR3 protein: CASSRRDFDTDTQYF

D gene: .
V gene: TRBV25-1
clone size: many
J gene: TRBJ1-1
CDR3 DNA: TGTGCCAGCCAACCCCGGGGACACCTAAACACTGAAGCTTTCTTT
CDR3 protein: CASQPRGHLNTEAFF

D gene: .
V gene: TRBV29-1
clone size: many
J gene: TRBJ1-1
CDR3 DNA: TGCAGCGTTGAAGAGGGGAACACTGAAGCTTTCTTT
CDR3 protein: CSVEEGNTEAFF

D gene: .
V gene: TRBV12-3/TRBV12-4
clone size: many
J gene: TRBJ1-2
CDR3 DNA: TGTGCCAGCAGGAGGGGCGACTATGGCTACACCTTC
CDR3 protein: CASRRGDYGYTF

D gene: TRBD1
V gene: TRBV15
clone size: many
J gene: TRBJ2-3
CDR3 DNA: TGTGCCACCAGCCTGGACAGGGAAGTGCCAGATACGCAGTATTTT
CDR3 protein: CATSLDREVPDTQYF

D gene: .
V gene: TRBV7-9
clone size: many
J gene: TRBJ2-5
CDR3 DNA: TGTGCCAGCAGCTTCCTCGAGGGACACAAAGAGACCCAGTACTTC
CDR3 protein: CASSFLEGHKETQYF

D gene: .
V gene: TRBV27
clone size: many
J gene: TRBJ2-5
CDR3 DNA: TGTGCCAGCAGTAAAGGGGGGGTTGAGACCCAGTACTTC
CDR3 protein: CASSKGGVETQYF

D gene: .
V gene: TRBV5-1
clone size: .
J gene: TRBJ2-5
CDR3 DNA: TGCGCCAGCAGCTTACAGATACAAGAGACCCAGTACTTC
CDR3 protein: CASSLQIQETQYF

D gene: .
V gene: TRBV4-2
clone size: many
J gene: TRBJ2-5
CDR3 DNA: TGTGCCAGCAGCCAAGTTCCAGCCCAAGAGACCCAGTACTTC
CDR3 protein: CASSQVPAQETQYF

D gene: .
V gene: TRBV5-1
clone size: many
J gene: TRBJ1-1
CDR3 DNA: TGCGCCAGCAGCCTGGCGGCGGAAACTGAAGCTTTCTTT
CDR3 protein: CASSLAAETEAFF

D gene: .
V gene: TRBV14
clone size: many
J gene: TRBJ2-1
CDR3 DNA: TGTGCCAGCAGCGACTGGCGGTCAAGACTTTACAATGAGCAGTTCTTC
CDR3 protein: CASSDWRSRLYNEQFF

D gene: TRBD2
V gene: TRBV10-1
clone size: few
J gene: TRBJ2-3
CDR3 DNA: TGCGCCAGCAGTGAAGATAGCGGGATCAACACAGATACGCAGTATTTT
CDR3 protein: CASSEDSGINTDTQYF

D gene: .
V gene: TRBV27
clone size: .
J gene: TRBJ2-2
CDR3 DNA: TGTGCCAGCAGTCCCAAAGGGGGTCGATGGGGGGCGAAGAACACCGGGGAGCTGTTTTTT
CDR3 protein: CASSPKGGRWGAKNTGELFF

D gene: TRBD2
V gene: TRBV18
clone size: .
J gene: TRBJ2-5
CDR3 DNA: TGTGCCACCCCCCCCGAAAGCGGGAAGGAAGAGACCCAGTACTTC
CDR3 protein: CATPPESGKEETQYF

D gene: TRBD1
V gene: TRBV19
clone size: .
J gene: TRBJ1-5
CDR3 DNA: TGTGCCAGTAGTCCCGAGGGGGCCCCGGGTCAGCCCCAGCATTTT
CDR3 protein: CASSPEGAPGQPQHF

D gene: .
V gene: TRBV3-1
clone size: .
J gene: TRBJ1-1
CDR3 DNA: TGTGCCAGCAGCCAAAAAACGAACACTGAAGCTTTCTTT
CDR3 protein: CASSQKTNTEAFF